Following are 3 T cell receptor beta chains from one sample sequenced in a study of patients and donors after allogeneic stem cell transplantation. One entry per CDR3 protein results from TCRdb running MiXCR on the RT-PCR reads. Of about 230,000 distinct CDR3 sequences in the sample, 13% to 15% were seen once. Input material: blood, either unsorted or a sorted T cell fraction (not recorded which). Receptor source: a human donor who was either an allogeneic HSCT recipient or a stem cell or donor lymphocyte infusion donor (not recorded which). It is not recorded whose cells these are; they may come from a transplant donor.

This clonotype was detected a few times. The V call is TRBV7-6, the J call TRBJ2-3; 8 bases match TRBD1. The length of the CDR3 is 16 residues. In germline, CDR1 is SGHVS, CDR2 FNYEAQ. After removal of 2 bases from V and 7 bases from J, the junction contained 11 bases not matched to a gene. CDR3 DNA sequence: TGTGCCAGCAGCTTAAACCAGGGGGCTGCTTTAAATACGCAGTATTTT. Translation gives CASSLNQGAALNTQYF.

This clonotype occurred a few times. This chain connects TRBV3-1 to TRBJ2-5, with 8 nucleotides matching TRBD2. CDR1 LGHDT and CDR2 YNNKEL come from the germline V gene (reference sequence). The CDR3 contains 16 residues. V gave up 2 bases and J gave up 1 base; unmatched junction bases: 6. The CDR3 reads CASSQRGGRSQETQYF. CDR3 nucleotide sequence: TGTGCCAGCAGCCAAAGGGGCGGGAGGTCCCAAGAGACCCAGTACTTC.

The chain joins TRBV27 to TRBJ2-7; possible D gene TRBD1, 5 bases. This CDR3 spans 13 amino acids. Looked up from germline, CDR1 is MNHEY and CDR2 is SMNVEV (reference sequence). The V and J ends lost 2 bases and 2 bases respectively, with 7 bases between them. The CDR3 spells CASSLVRAYEQYF. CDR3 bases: TGTGCCAGCAGTTTAGTCAGGGCCTACGAGCAGTACTTC.